This T cell receptor beta chain appears in the sequencing data of a study of shared clonotypes between healthy human individuals. General study points: The sharing of roughly 5% of naive CD4 clonotypes was seen across several donors. What naive subsets generally showed was a larger estimated richness than memory subsets showed.

About this clone itself: Its antigen is unidentified. The sample contains more than one DNA sequence encoding this CDR3.

Only CD45RO-negative cells positively selected for CCR7 counted as naive CD8 cells, so terminally differentiated effector memory CD45RA+ cells were excluded. The material for each subset, its genomic DNA, was split evenly across several immunoSEQ plates. Profiled with immunoSEQ multiplex PCR; TCRdb holds only in-frame clones, not every one. The sample has under 2,000,000 clones; approximately 94% are singletons. The sequence was collected from a man aged 18 to 35 in good health. The specimen sequenced was naive CD8+ T cells sorted from blood.

CDR3 in amino acids: CASSLISTDTQYF. CDR3 coding DNA: TGTGCCAGCAGTTTGATTAGCACAGATACGCAGTATTTT. The rearrangement links TRBV28 to TRBJ2-3; D unclear. Germline CDR1 reads MDHEN; CDR2 reads SYDVKM. The ends were cut back, 3 bases at V and 0 bases at J, with 4 bases in the middle. This CDR3 has 13 amino acids.